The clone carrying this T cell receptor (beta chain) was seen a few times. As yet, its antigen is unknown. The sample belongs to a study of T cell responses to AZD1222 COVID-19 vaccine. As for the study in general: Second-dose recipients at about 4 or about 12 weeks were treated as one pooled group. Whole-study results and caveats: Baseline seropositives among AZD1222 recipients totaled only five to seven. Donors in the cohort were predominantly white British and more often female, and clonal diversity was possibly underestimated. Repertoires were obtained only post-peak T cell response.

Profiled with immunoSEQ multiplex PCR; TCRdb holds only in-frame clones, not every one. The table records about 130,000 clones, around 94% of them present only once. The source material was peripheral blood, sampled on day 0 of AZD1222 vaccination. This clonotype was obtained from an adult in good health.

The CDR3 sequence: CASSLIGRTSTDTQYF. The CDR3 DNA follows: TGTGCCAGCAGTTTAATCGGGCGTACTAGCACAGATACGCAGTATTTT. The rearrangement links TRBV28 to TRBJ2-3; the D is unclear. V was clipped by 2 bases and J by 0 bases, with 12 bases between them. There are 16 residues in the CDR3. Germline CDR1 is MDHEN and CDR2 is SYDVKM.